A selection of T cell receptor beta chains follows, all from one sample in a study of blood T cells in healthy people across ages. MiXCR, applied by TCRdb to the 5' RACE reads, yields one record per CDR3 protein. Of some 800,000 distinct CDR3 sequences in the sample, approximately 25% are singletons; the top ten hold 3.7%. This sample also appeared in a second study, on T cells of mothers and their children.

The sample taken for sequencing was blood. These receptors came from a boy aged 5-17 years in good health. Each CDR3 is given with its conserved first and last residue. A D gene is named only where the DNA matches it firmly. Expanded clones are given a class, and other clones once, few, many or no size at all.

D gene	clone size	CDR3 length	V gene	J gene	CDR3 DNA	CDR3 protein
NA	NA	14	TRBV3-1	TRBJ2-7	TGTGCCAGCAGCCATCGGGGGTTTGACTACGAGCAGTACTTC	CASSHRGFDYEQYF
NA	NA	11	TRBV20-1	TRBJ1-1	TGCAGTGCTCGGGACATTTTGGAAGCTTTCTTT	CSARDILEAFF
NA	once	13	TRBV20-1	TRBJ2-3	TGCAGTTCGATCTGGACTAGCACAGATACGCAGTATTTT	CSSIWTSTDTQYF
NA	NA	14	TRBV2	TRBJ1-6	TGTGCCAGCAGTGAAGGTGGTCGTAATTCACCCCTCCACTTT	CASSEGGRNSPLHF
TRBD2	few	15	TRBV27	TRBJ2-7	TGTGCCAGCACCCTATCGGCGGGAGGAAGCTACGAGCAGTACTTC	CASTLSAGGSYEQYF
NA	NA	15	TRBV20-1	TRBJ2-7	TGCAGTGCTAGTCCAGGGACCCTAACCTGGGACGAGCAGTACTTC	CSASPGTLTWDEQYF
TRBD2	many	12	TRBV27	TRBJ2-1	TGTGCCAGCTCCGGGACTAGTAATGAGCAGTTCTTC	CASSGTSNEQFF
NA	NA	15	TRBV3-1	TRBJ2-7	TGTGCCAGCAGCGAAACTTCCAGGATTTCCAGGGAGCAGTACTTC	CASSETSRISREQYF
NA	NA	14	TRBV28	TRBJ1-2	TGTGCCAGCAGTTTATTCCAGGGGCCAGCGGACTACACCTTC	CASSLFQGPADYTF
NA	few	16	TRBV20-1	TRBJ2-7	TGCAGTGCTAGAGATGTAAACGGACCGAGCTCCTACGAGCAGTACTTC	CSARDVNGPSSYEQYF
TRBD2	few	13	TRBV29-1	TRBJ2-7	TGCAGCGTTCCAGGACTAGCGACCCACGAGCAGTACTTC	CSVPGLATHEQYF